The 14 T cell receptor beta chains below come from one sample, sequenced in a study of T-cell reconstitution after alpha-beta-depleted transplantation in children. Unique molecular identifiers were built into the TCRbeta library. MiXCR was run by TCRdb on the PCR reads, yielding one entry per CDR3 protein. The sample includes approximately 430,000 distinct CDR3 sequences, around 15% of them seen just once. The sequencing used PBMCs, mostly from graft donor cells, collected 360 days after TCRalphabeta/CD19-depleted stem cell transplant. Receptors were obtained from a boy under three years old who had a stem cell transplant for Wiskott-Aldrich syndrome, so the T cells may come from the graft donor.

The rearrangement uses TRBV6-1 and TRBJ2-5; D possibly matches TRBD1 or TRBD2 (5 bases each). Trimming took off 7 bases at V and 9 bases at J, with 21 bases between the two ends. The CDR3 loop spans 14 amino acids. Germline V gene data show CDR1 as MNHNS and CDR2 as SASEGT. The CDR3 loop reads CASNPSDRGLAQYF. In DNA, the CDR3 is TGTGCCAGCAACCCTTCTGACAGAGGGCTAGCCCAGTACTTC.

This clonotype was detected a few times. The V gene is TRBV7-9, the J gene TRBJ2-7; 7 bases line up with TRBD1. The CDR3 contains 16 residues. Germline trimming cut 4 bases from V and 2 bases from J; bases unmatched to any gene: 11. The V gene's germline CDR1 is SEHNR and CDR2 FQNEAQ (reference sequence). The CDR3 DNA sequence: TGTGCCAGCAGCTGTACAGGGGCTCTAACTACCTACGAGCAGTACTTC. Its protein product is CASSCTGALTTYEQYF.

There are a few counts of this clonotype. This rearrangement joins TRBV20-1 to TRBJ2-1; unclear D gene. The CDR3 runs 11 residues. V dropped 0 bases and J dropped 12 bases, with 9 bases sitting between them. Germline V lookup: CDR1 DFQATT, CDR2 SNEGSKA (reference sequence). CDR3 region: CSARETKGQFF. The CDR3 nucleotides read TGCAGTGCTAGAGAAACTAAGGGGCAGTTCTTC.

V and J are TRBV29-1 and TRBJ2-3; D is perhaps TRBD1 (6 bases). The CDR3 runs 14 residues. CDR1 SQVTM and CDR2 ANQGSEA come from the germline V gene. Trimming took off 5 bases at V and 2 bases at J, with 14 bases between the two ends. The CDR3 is CSVWTARVTDTQYF. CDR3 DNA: TGCAGCGTTTGGACAGCTAGGGTCACAGATACGCAGTATTTT.

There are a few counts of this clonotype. CDR3 DNA: TGCGCCAGCAGCCAAACACGTAGCGGGAGGGCTTCCTACAATGAGCAGTTCTTC. Its protein is CASSQTRSGRASYNEQFF. The chain is built from TRBV4-3 and TRBJ2-1; 11 bases fit TRBD2. The germline V gene has CDR1 LGHNA and CDR2 YSLEER. V lost 2 bases and J lost 1; bases outside the gene matches: 7. The CDR3 covers 18 residues.

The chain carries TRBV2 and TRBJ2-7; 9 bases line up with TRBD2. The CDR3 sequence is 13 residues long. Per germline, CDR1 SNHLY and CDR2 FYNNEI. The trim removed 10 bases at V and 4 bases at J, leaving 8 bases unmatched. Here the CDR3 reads CATSGLAVYEQYF. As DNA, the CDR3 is TGTGCCACCTCGGGACTAGCTGTTTACGAGCAGTACTTC.

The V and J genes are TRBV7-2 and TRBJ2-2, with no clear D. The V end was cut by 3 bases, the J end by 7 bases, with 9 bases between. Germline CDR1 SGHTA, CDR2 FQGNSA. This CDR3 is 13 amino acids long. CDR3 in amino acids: CASSFLRGGELFF. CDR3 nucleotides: TGTGCCAGCAGCTTTTTACGCGGCGGGGAGCTGTTTTTT.

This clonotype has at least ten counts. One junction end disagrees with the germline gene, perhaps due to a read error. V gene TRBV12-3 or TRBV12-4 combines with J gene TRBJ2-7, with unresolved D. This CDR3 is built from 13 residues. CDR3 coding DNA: TGTGCCAGCAGCTTAGGTACAGACTACGAGCAGTACTTC. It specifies CASSLGTDYEQYF.

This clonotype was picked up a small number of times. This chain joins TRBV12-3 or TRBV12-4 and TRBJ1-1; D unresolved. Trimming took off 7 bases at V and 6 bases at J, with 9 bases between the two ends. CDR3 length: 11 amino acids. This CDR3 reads CASTLVAEAFF. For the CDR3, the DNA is TGTGCCAGCACCTTAGTGGCTGAAGCTTTCTTT.

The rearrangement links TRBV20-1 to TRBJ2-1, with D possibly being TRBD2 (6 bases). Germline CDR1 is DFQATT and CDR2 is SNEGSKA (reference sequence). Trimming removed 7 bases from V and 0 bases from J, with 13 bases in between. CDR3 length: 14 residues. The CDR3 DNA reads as TGCAGTGTTACCCGGGGGTACTCCTACAATGAGCAGTTCTTC. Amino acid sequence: CSVTRGYSYNEQFF.

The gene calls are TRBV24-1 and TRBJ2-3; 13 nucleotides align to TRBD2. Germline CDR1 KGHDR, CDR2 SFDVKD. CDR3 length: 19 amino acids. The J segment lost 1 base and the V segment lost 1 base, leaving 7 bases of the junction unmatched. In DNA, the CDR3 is TGTGCCACCAGTGATTTTAGTACTAGCGGGGGGGCCGGCACAGATACGCAGTATTTT. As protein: CATSDFSTSGGAGTDTQYF.

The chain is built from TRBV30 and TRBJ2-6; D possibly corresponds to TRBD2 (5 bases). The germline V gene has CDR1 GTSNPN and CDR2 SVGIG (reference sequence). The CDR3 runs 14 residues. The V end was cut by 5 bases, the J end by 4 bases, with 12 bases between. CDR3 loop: CAWGPGSGANVLTF. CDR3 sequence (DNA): TGTGCCTGGGGTCCGGGATCCGGGGCCAACGTCCTGACTTTC.

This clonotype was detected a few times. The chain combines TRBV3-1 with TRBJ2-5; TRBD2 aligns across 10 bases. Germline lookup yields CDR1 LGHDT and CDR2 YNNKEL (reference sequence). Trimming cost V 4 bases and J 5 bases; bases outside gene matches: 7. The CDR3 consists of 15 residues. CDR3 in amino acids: CASSRHLAGDETQYF. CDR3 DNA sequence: TGTGCCAGCAGCCGCCATCTAGCGGGGGACGAGACCCAGTACTTC.

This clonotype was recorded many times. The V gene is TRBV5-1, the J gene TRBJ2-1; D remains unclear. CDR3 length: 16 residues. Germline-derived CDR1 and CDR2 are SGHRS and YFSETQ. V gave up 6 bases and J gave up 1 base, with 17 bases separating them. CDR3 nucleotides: TGCGCCAGCATCCTTGACCCGGTTTTGTCCTACAATGAGCAGTTCTTC. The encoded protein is CASILDPVLSYNEQFF.